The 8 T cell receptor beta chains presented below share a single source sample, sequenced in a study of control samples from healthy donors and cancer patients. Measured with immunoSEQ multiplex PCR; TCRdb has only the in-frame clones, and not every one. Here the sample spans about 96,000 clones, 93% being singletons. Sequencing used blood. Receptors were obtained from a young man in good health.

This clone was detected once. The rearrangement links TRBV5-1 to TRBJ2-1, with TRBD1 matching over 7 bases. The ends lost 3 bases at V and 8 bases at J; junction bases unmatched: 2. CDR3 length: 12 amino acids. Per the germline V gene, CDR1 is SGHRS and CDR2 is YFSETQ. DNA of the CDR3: TGCGCCAGCAGCTCGACAGGGTATGAGCAGTTCTTC. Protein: CASSSTGYEQFF.

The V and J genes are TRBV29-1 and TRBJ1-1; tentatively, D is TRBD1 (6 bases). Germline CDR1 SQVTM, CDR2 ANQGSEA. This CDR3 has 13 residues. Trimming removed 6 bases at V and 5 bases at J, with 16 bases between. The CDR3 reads CSVNRAEVTEAFF. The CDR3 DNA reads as TGCAGCGTCAACAGGGCGGAGGTTACTGAAGCTTTCTTT.

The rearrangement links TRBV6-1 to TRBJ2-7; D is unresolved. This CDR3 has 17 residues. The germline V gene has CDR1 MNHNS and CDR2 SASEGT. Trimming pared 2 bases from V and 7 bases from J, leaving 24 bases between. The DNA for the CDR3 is TGTGCCAGCAGTGAATATCGGCCCAGGTCGCGGTTCGGGGAGCAGTACTTC. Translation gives CASSEYRPRSRFGEQYF.

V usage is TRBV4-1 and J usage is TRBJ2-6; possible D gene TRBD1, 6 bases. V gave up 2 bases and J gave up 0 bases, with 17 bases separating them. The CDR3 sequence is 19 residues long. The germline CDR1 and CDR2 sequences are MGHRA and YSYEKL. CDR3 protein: CASSQRSWQGTSGANVLTF. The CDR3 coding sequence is TGCGCCAGCAGCCAACGATCCTGGCAGGGGACCTCTGGGGCCAACGTCCTGACTTTC.

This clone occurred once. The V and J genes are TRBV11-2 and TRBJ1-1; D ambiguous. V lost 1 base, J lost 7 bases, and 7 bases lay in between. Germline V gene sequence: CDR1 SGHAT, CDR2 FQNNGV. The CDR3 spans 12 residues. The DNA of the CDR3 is TGTGCCAGCAGCTTAGTAGGCTTTGAAGCTTTCTTT. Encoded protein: CASSLVGFEAFF.

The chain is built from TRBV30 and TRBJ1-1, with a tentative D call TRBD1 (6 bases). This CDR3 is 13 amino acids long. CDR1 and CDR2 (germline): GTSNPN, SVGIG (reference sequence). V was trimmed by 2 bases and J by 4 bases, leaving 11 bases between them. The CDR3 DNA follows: TGTGCCTGGAGTACTACAGGGAGCACTGAAGCTTTCTTT. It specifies CAWSTTGSTEAFF. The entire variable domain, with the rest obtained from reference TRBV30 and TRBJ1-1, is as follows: SQTIHQWPATLVQPVGSPLSLECTVEGTSNPNLYWYRQAAGRGLQLLFYSVGIGQISSEVPQNLSASRPQDRQFILSSKKLLLSDSGFYLCAWSTTGSTEAFFGQGTRLTVV.

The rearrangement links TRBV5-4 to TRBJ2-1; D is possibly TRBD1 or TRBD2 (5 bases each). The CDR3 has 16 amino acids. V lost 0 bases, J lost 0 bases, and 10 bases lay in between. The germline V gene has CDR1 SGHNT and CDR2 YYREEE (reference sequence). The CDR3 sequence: CASSLGDGSSYNEQFF. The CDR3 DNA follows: TGTGCCAGCAGCTTGGGGGACGGAAGCTCCTACAATGAGCAGTTCTTC.

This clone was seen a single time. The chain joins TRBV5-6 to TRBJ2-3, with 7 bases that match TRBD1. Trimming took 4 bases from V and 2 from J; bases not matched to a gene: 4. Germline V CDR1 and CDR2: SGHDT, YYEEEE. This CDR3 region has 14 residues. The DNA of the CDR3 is TGTGCCAGCAGCCTGAGGGGGCTCACAGATACGCAGTATTTT. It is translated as CASSLRGLTDTQYF.